A single sample gave rise to the 26 T cell receptor beta chains below, sequenced in a study of CD8 T cells in Susac syndrome. With random hexamers, reverse transcription was performed on roughly 0.5 to 1 ug of RNA. MiXCR, applied by TCRdb to the immunoSEQ multiplex PCR reads, yields one record per CDR3 protein. Altogether tens of thousands of distinct CDR3 sequences are present, roughly 93% being singletons, with the ten largest covering 0.5% to 0.6%. Sequencing was done on a sample of CD8+ T cells from PBMCs. Every receptor here comes from a human donor with multiple sclerosis.

The V gene is TRBV27, the J gene TRBJ2-7; 8 bases line up with TRBD1. CDR1 MNHEY and CDR2 SMNVEV come from the germline V gene (reference sequence). The length of the CDR3 is 14 residues. V was pared by 5 bases and J by 7 bases, with 10 bases of the junction left unmatched. In DNA form, the CDR3 reads TGTGCCAGCAGTCCACTAATCCGGGACAGGGAGCAGTACTTC. It yields the protein CASSPLIRDREQYF.

The chain employs TRBV30 and TRBJ1-2, with a possible D match to TRBD1 (5 bases). Germline CDR1 is GTSNPN and CDR2 is SVGIG (reference sequence). V lost 5 bases and J lost 0, with 13 bases in between. The CDR3 extends over 14 amino acids. As DNA, the CDR3 is TGTGCCTGGGAACCTGGGGGACCTAACTATGGCTACACCTTC. Amino acids: CAWEPGGPNYGYTF. Supplemented by reference TRBV30 and TRBJ1-2, the full variable domain reads SQTIHQWPATLVQPVGSPLSLECTVEGTSNPNLYWYRQAAGRGLQLLFYSVGIGQISSEVPQNLSASRPQDRQFILSSKKLLLSDSGFYLCAWEPGGPNYGYTFGSGTRLTVV.

The chain combines TRBV11-2 with TRBJ1-1; TRBD1 matches at 7 bases. V lost 6 bases to trimming and J lost 3 bases; unmatched junction nucleotides: 7. The CDR3 consists of 14 residues. Germline assignment: CDR1 SGHAT and CDR2 FQNNGV. CDR3 sequence (DNA): TGTGCCAGCAGGCAAACAGGGGTGTACACTGAAGCTTTCTTT. Its protein product is CASRQTGVYTEAFF.

V usage is TRBV2 and J usage is TRBJ1-3; no firm D call. The CDR3 is made up of 13 amino acids. The V end was cut by 1 base, the J end by 5 bases, with 6 bases between. The V gene's germline CDR1 is SNHLY and CDR2 FYNNEI. CDR3: CASSEGARNTIYF. CDR3 nucleotide sequence: TGTGCCAGCAGTGAAGGAGCGCGAAACACCATATATTTT.

This sequence joins TRBV7-9 and TRBJ2-5, with D unclear. The CDR3 loop spans 11 amino acids. V dropped 6 bases and J dropped 3 bases, with 5 bases sitting between them. Germline CDR1 reads SEHNR; CDR2 reads FQNEAQ (reference sequence). The CDR3 region has the DNA TGTGCCAGCAGGGGAAAAGAGACCCAGTACTTC. This translates into CASRGKETQYF.

The CDR3 loop is CASTSSGLAVYEQYF. The DNA of the CDR3 is TGTGCCAGCACCTCTTCGGGACTAGCGGTATACGAGCAGTACTTC. V usage is TRBV7-9 and J usage is TRBJ2-7; 11 bases map to TRBD2. The germline V gene encodes CDR1 SEHNR and CDR2 FQNEAQ (reference sequence). The CDR3 loop spans 15 amino acids. V shed 7 bases, J shed 4 bases, and the junction held 9 bases outside the gene matches.

V gene TRBV19 combines with J gene TRBJ1-6, with D hard to call. Germline assignment: CDR1 LNHDA and CDR2 SQIVND (reference sequence). The CDR3 is 15 amino acids. V lost 3 bases and J lost 5, with 11 bases in between. CDR3: CASSIWFPDNSPLHF. DNA for the CDR3: TGTGCCAGTAGTATTTGGTTCCCGGATAATTCACCCCTCCACTTT. The whole variable domain, remainder taken from reference TRBV19 and TRBJ1-6, is DGGITQSPKYLFRKEGQNVTLSCEQNLNHDAMYWYRQDPGQGLRLIYYSQIVNDFQKGDIAEGYSVSREKKESFPLTVTSAQKNPTAFYLCASSIWFPDNSPLHFGNGTRLTVT.

The genes are TRBV5-1 and TRBJ1-5, with 9 bases that match TRBD1. The V gene end was trimmed by 4 bases and the J gene end by 6 bases; junction bases not matched to a gene: 8. The V gene's germline CDR1 is SGHRS and CDR2 YFSETQ. This CDR3 region has 15 residues. Here the CDR3 reads CASSPDRGESQPQHF. In nucleotides, the CDR3 is TGCGCCAGCAGCCCGGACAGGGGTGAGAGTCAGCCCCAGCATTTT.

This chain connects TRBV11-2 to TRBJ2-7; D ambiguous. Per germline, CDR1 SGHAT and CDR2 FQNNGV. V was pared by 0 bases and J by 5 bases, with 14 bases between. CDR3 length: 15 amino acids. This chain's CDR3 is CASSLEARSPDEQYF. The CDR3 nucleotides read TGTGCCAGCAGCTTAGAGGCCCGGAGCCCGGACGAGCAGTACTTC.

The chain couples TRBV5-1 to TRBJ2-1; 7 bases align to TRBD1. After removal of 4 bases from V and 10 bases from J, the junction contained 11 bases not matched to a gene. The CDR3 totals 14 residues. Germline V gives CDR1 SGHRS, CDR2 YFSETQ. CDR3 nucleotides: TGCGCCAGCAGCCGAGAAAATACAGGGGAAGAGCAGTTCTTC. Encoded protein: CASSRENTGEEQFF.

The chain has TRBV23-1 and TRBJ1-2; D may be TRBD1 (5 bases). TRBV23-1 is an ORF; its function is uncertain. This CDR3 comprises 16 residues. V shed 5 bases and J shed 4 bases, with 20 bases lying between them. CDR3 in amino acids: CASSRGPSWFIYGYTF. The CDR3 nucleotides are TGCGCCAGCAGTAGGGGCCCCAGTTGGTTTATCTATGGCTACACCTTC.

The CDR3 DNA sequence: TGTGCCAGCAGTTGGACGCCCAACTCTGGGGCCAACGTCCTGACTTTC. It specifies CASSWTPNSGANVLTF. The chain has TRBV28 and TRBJ2-6; D is ambiguous. This CDR3 region has 16 residues. The V end lost 4 bases, the J end lost 0 bases, and 10 bases lay between the germline ends. Per germline, CDR1 MDHEN and CDR2 SYDVKM. The whole variable domain, filled in from reference TRBV28 and TRBJ2-6, reads DVKVTQSSRYLVKRTGEKVFLECVQDMDHENMFWYRQDPGLGLRLIYFSYDVKMKEKGDIPEGYSVSREKKERFSLILESASTNQTSMYLCASSWTPNSGANVLTFGAGSRLTVL.

The CDR3: CASSLSTAVTDNEQFF. The CDR3 coding sequence is TGCGCCAGCAGCCTGTCGACTGCGGTAACTGACAATGAGCAGTTCTTC. The rearrangement joins TRBV4-3 to TRBJ2-1, with D hard to call. CDR1 is LGHNA, CDR2 YSLEER, per germline. The CDR3 spans 16 residues. V was shortened by 4 bases and J by 5 bases, with 18 bases between the two germline ends.

The chain joins TRBV7-9 to TRBJ1-2; TRBD1 is a possible D gene (5 bases). The V end lost 1 base, the J end lost 3 bases, and 15 bases lay between the germline ends. CDR1 is SEHNR and CDR2 is FQNEAQ in the germline V gene (reference sequence). This CDR3 spans 16 amino acids. The CDR3 reads CASSLGGRADYYGYTF. The CDR3 nucleotides read TGTGCCAGCAGCTTAGGTGGCAGGGCGGACTACTATGGCTACACCTTC.

The chain joins TRBV6-2 or TRBV6-3 to TRBJ1-2, with D perhaps matching TRBD1 (5 bases). V shed 5 bases and J shed 4 bases, with 17 bases lying between them. This CDR3 has 15 residues. Germline CDR1 and CDR2: MNHEY and SVGEGT. CDR3 bases: TGTGCCAGCAGTCCCCGGGACCTCGGGAGCTATGGCTACACCTTC. This codes for CASSPRDLGSYGYTF.

The chain links TRBV29-1 to TRBJ1-2, with no clear D. Germline values: CDR1 SQVTM, CDR2 ANQGSEA. This CDR3 is 14 amino acids long. Trimming removed 0 bases at V and 5 bases at J, with 13 bases between. The CDR3 sequence is CSVEDGRAVYGYTF. CDR3 nucleotide sequence: TGCAGCGTTGAAGATGGGAGGGCGGTGTATGGCTACACCTTC.

This clonotype was counted a single time. The chain combines TRBV11-2 with TRBJ2-5, with TRBD2 identical over 16 bases. The length of the CDR3 is 18 residues. The V gene end was trimmed by 0 bases and the J gene end by 5 bases; junction bases not matched to a gene: 6. Germline V gene data show CDR1 as SGHAT and CDR2 as FQNNGV. CDR3 sequence: CASSLEGTSGGAWETQYF. The CDR3 DNA is TGTGCCAGCAGCTTAGAAGGGACTAGCGGGGGGGCCTGGGAGACCCAGTACTTC.

This sequence joins TRBV19 and TRBJ2-1; D is possibly TRBD1 (6 bases). The V gene's germline CDR1 is LNHDA and CDR2 SQIVND (reference sequence). V was clipped by 1 base and J by 4 bases, with 8 bases between them. The CDR3 runs to 14 residues. The CDR3 nucleotides are TGTGCCAGTAGTATAGTGGACAGATACAATGAGCAGTTCTTC. Its translation: CASSIVDRYNEQFF.

The chain is built from TRBV3-1 and TRBJ2-3, with 8 bases fitting TRBD2. V was clipped by 0 bases and J by 4 bases; unmatched bases: 9. Germline CDR1 and CDR2: LGHDT and YNNKEL (reference sequence). This CDR3 is built from 17 residues. CDR3: CASSQELAGGRADTQYF. The DNA of the CDR3 is TGTGCCAGCAGCCAAGAGCTGGCGGGGGGCCGGGCAGATACGCAGTATTTT.

The chain uses TRBV3-1 and TRBJ1-1, with D possibly being TRBD1 (5 bases). V lost 2 bases, J lost 0 bases, and 10 bases lay in between. CDR3 length equals 15 residues. Germline assignment: CDR1 LGHDT and CDR2 YNNKEL (reference sequence). This CDR3 is CASSQTPGVNTEAFF. The CDR3 DNA follows: TGTGCCAGCAGCCAAACCCCGGGGGTGAACACTGAAGCTTTCTTT.

The CDR3 spells CASSVYRDVYNEQFF. The CDR3 DNA reads TGTGCCAGCAGCGTATACCGAGACGTCTACAATGAGCAGTTCTTC. The chain uses TRBV9 and TRBJ2-1; D is unclear. This CDR3 is built from 15 residues. Trimming cost V 1 base and J 3 bases, with 11 bases left between them. Germline assignment: CDR1 SGDLS and CDR2 YYNGEE. The whole variable domain, filled in from reference TRBV9 and TRBJ2-1, reads DSGVTQTPKHLITATGQRVTLRCSPRSGDLSVYWYQQSLDQGLQFLIQYYNGEERAKGNILERFSAQQFPDLHSELNLSSLELGDSALYFCASSVYRDVYNEQFFGPGTRLTVL.

This chain uses TRBV29-1 with TRBJ1-5; a possible D gene is TRBD1 (5 bases). With 4 bases removed from V and 7 bases from J, the gap between germline ends came to 14 bases. The germline CDR1 and CDR2 sequences are SQVTM and ANQGSEA. This CDR3 has 13 residues. The CDR3 DNA is TGCAGCGTTGCACCGGGACCAGGGCAGCCCCAGCATTTT. It codes for CSVAPGPGQPQHF.

V is TRBV30 and J is TRBJ1-5; D is ambiguous. The CDR3 spans 13 residues. V gave up 0 bases and J gave up 5 bases, with 8 bases separating them. From germline, CDR1 is GTSNPN and CDR2 SVGIG (reference sequence). CDR3 in DNA: TGTGCCTGGAGTGTCCAGGATGATCAGCCCCAGCATTTT. Translated, it gives CAWSVQDDQPQHF.

This clonotype was found once. The CDR3 loop is CASSEAEAGEAFF. Here the CDR3 DNA reads TGTGCCAGCAGTGAAGCGGAAGCGGGGGAAGCTTTCTTT. The chain joins TRBV2 to TRBJ1-1; D uncertain. The V end lost 0 bases, the J end lost 8 bases, and 10 bases lay between the germline ends. Germline V gene lookup returns CDR1 SNHLY and CDR2 FYNNEI. CDR3 length equals 13 residues.

This chain connects TRBV12-5 to TRBJ1-5; 9 bases align to TRBD1. V lost 2 bases and J lost 6; bases outside the gene matches: 2. Germline V gene lookup returns CDR1 LGHNT and CDR2 FRNRAP. This CDR3 contains 14 residues. Written as DNA, the CDR3 is TGTGCTAGTGGTTTGACAGGGGGCCTTCAGCCCCAGCATTTT. As protein: CASGLTGGLQPQHF.

Turning to this clonotype: One end of the junction fails to match germline, which may point to a read error. The V call is TRBV27, the J call TRBJ2-7; TRBD1 aligns across 7 bases. Germline V CDR1 and CDR2: MNHEY, SMNVEV (reference sequence). This CDR3 contains 16 residues. CDR3 in DNA: TGCGCCAGCAGTTTATCCCTCCGCAGGGGGATCCACGAGCAGTACTTC. Translated, it gives CASSLSLRRGIHEQYF.